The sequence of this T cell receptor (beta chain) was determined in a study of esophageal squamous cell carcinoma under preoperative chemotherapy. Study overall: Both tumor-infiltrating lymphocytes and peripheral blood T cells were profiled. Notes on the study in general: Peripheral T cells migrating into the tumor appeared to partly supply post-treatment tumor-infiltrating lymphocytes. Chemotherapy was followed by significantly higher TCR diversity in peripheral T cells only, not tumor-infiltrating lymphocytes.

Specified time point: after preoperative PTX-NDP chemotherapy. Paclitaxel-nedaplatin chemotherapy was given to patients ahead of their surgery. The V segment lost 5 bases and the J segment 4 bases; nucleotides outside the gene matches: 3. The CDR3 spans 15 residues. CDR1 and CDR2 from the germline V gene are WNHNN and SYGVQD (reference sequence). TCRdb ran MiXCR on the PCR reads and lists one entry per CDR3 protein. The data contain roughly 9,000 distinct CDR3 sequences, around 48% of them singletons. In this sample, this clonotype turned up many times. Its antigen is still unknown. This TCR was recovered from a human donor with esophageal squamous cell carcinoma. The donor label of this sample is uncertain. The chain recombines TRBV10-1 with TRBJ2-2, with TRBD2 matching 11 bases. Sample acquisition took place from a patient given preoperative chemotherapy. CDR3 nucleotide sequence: TGCGCCAGCAGTATTAGCGGGAGGGGCACCGGGGAGCTGTTTTTT. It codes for CASSISGRGTGELFF.